Below, one T cell receptor beta chain is given with its context. This record comes from a study of CXCR3-negative and CXCR3-positive naive CD8 T cells. UMI-labeled TRB cDNA libraries were prepared by 5' RACE. TCRdb derives one entry per CDR3 protein from the 5' RACE reads, leaving out DNA. The record lists around 140,000 distinct CDR3 sequences, of which the ten most abundant hold less than 0.55%. Per germline, CDR1 MNHEY and CDR2 SVGEGT. The CDR3 totals 14 residues. The sample comprised naive CXCR3- CD8+ T cells from blood. Stated subset: CD45RO-CCR7+CD27+CD95- naive CD8+ T cells lacking CXCR3 (TNR3-). V gene TRBV6-2 or TRBV6-3 combines with J gene TRBJ2-1; without DNA, the TCRdb call of TRBD2 cannot be checked. The receptor was derived from a human donor in good health. Some clones in this sample may be carry-over from other donors' samples. CDR3 in amino acids: CATLRLAGLNEQFF.